These T cell receptor beta chains were read from a single sample in a study of T cells after yellow fever vaccination. TCRdb reprocessed the 5' RACE reads via MiXCR and lists one record per CDR3 protein. The table lists about 58,000 distinct CDR3 sequences, around 6.5% of them singletons, with less than 45% in the top ten. The sample was CD8+ T cells sorted from PBMCs, taken on the day of the first yellow fever vaccination. Receptors were obtained from a man aged 18-30 years who received the YFV17D yellow fever vaccine. CDR3s include the opening cysteine and the closing phenylalanine or tryptophan. D genes are given only for firm matches. Size is stated for part of the rows, as once, few or many counts, or as a class when the clone is expanded.

CDR3: CASSQGAGWPPEAFF
DNA: TGCGCCAGCAGCCAAGGGGCCGGGTGGCCTCCTGAAGCTTTCTTT
V: TRBV4-3
J: TRBJ1-1
D: .
size: many

CDR3: CASSSGFFNSPLHF
DNA: TGTGCCAGCAGTTCAGGCTTTTTCAATTCACCCCTCCACTTT
V: TRBV6-6
J: TRBJ1-6
D: .
size: few

CDR3: CASSQADGQEYGYTF
DNA: TGCGCCAGCAGCCAAGCCGACGGACAGGAGTATGGCTACACCTTC
V: TRBV4-1
J: TRBJ1-2
D: TRBD1
size: .

CDR3: CASRDFNEQFF
DNA: TGTGCCAGCAGAGATTTTAATGAGCAGTTCTTC
V: TRBV28
J: TRBJ2-1
D: .
size: many

CDR3: CSVPYTQNIQYF
DNA: TGCAGCGTACCTTACACCCAAAACATTCAGTACTTC
V: TRBV29-1
J: TRBJ2-4
D: .
size: many

CDR3: CASRGGNIQYF
DNA: TGTGCCAGCAGGGGGGGGAACATTCAGTACTTC
V: TRBV7-3
J: TRBJ2-4
D: TRBD2
size: many

CDR3: CATSRDAGANVLTF
DNA: TGTGCCACCAGCAGGGACGCTGGGGCCAACGTCCTGACTTTC
V: TRBV15
J: TRBJ2-6
D: .
size: .

CDR3: CASKVTSNEQFF
DNA: TGTGCCAGCAAGGTGACATCTAATGAGCAGTTCTTC
V: TRBV5-5
J: TRBJ2-1
D: .
size: many

CDR3: CASGLPNTGRVADTQYF
DNA: TGTGCTAGTGGTTTGCCCAACACGGGACGGGTCGCAGATACGCAGTATTTT
V: TRBV12-5
J: TRBJ2-3
D: .
size: few

CDR3: CASSRTPGAGHGYTF
DNA: TGTGCCAGCAGCCGGACCCCGGGAGCAGGGCATGGCTACACCTTC
V: TRBV7-9
J: TRBJ1-2
D: .
size: .

CDR3: CASSLGLHPVNEQFF
DNA: TGTGCCAGCAGCCTGGGACTCCATCCGGTGAATGAGCAGTTCTTC
V: TRBV6-2/TRBV6-3
J: TRBJ2-1
D: .
size: few

CDR3: CASSPGRFSYEQYF
DNA: TGTGCCAGCAGCCCCGGACGGTTCTCCTACGAGCAGTACTTC
V: TRBV7-9
J: TRBJ2-7
D: .
size: many

CDR3: CSVGGFGEGYGTQYF
DNA: TGCAGCGTTGGAGGTTTCGGCGAGGGGTATGGGACCCAGTACTTC
V: TRBV29-1
J: TRBJ2-5
D: .
size: many

CDR3: CASTGDSDTDTQYF
DNA: TGCGCCAGCACCGGGGACAGCGACACAGATACGCAGTATTTT
V: TRBV23-1
J: TRBJ2-3
D: TRBD1
size: many

CDR3: CASGDRDSEYEQYF
DNA: TGTGCTAGTGGGGACCGGGACAGCGAGTACGAGCAGTACTTC
V: TRBV12-5
J: TRBJ2-7
D: TRBD1
size: many

CDR3: CASSQTPTASYGYTF
DNA: TGTGCCAGCAGCCAAACTCCGACAGCTTCTTATGGCTACACCTTC
V: TRBV3-1
J: TRBJ1-2
D: .
size: many

CDR3: CASSRPGISNQPQHF
DNA: TGTGCCAGTAGTCGTCCAGGGATTAGCAATCAGCCCCAGCATTTT
V: TRBV19
J: TRBJ1-5
D: .
size: few

CDR3: CASSPGLRRGHYEQYF
DNA: TGTGCCAGCAGCCCCGGGCTCCGCAGGGGGCATTACGAGCAGTACTTC
V: TRBV4-2
J: TRBJ2-7
D: TRBD1
size: .

CDR3: CASSQAPGGVPGELFF
DNA: TGCGCCAGCAGCCAAGCACCCGGGGGGGTCCCCGGGGAGCTGTTTTTT
V: TRBV4-1
J: TRBJ2-2
D: TRBD2
size: many

CDR3: CATSRDTRGGPGDTQYF
DNA: TGTGCCACCAGCAGAGATACGCGGGGGGGCCCGGGAGATACGCAGTATTTT
V: TRBV15
J: TRBJ2-3
D: TRBD2
size: few

CDR3: CASSSEGPVEQFF
DNA: TGTGCCAGCAGCTCTGAGGGGCCCGTGGAGCAGTTCTTC
V: TRBV7-9
J: TRBJ2-1
D: .
size: few

CDR3: CASSYLLREKLFF
DNA: TGTGCCAGCAGTTACCTTTTGAGGGAAAAACTGTTTTTT
V: TRBV12-3/TRBV12-4
J: TRBJ1-4
D: .
size: many

CDR3: CASSLLAGGLPDTQYF
DNA: TGTGCCAGCAGTTTGCTAGCGGGGGGCCTACCCGATACGCAGTATTTT
V: TRBV12-3/TRBV12-4
J: TRBJ2-3
D: TRBD2
size: many

CDR3: CASSSARVGLNTEAFF
DNA: TGTGCCAGCAGTTCCGCCCGGGTAGGGCTCAACACTGAAGCTTTCTTT
V: TRBV28
J: TRBJ1-1
D: .
size: many

CDR3: CAWSGRDRGFHEQYF
DNA: TGTGCCTGGAGTGGCCGGGACAGGGGTTTCCACGAGCAGTACTTC
V: TRBV30
J: TRBJ2-7
D: TRBD1
size: few

CDR3: CASSLAGVQETQYF
DNA: TGCGCCAGCAGCTTGGCGGGGGTCCAAGAGACCCAGTACTTC
V: TRBV5-1
J: TRBJ2-5
D: .
size: many

CDR3: CASSYGRGTEAFF
DNA: TGTGCCAGCAGTTACGGGCGGGGCACTGAAGCTTTCTTT
V: TRBV6-5
J: TRBJ1-1
D: .
size: many

CDR3: CASSYVLAGKAYQETQYF
DNA: TGTGCCAGCAGTTACGTTTTAGCGGGGAAGGCATACCAAGAGACCCAGTACTTC
V: TRBV6-2/TRBV6-3
J: TRBJ2-5
D: TRBD2
size: many

CDR3: CASPAGSNNSPLHF
DNA: TGTGCCAGCCCGGCAGGGTCAAATAACTCACCCCTCCACTTT
V: TRBV7-6
J: TRBJ1-6
D: .
size: few

CDR3: CASSLSGGAYGELFF
DNA: TGTGCCAGCAGTTTAAGCGGGGGGGCCTACGGGGAGCTGTTTTTT
V: TRBV27
J: TRBJ2-2
D: TRBD2
size: many

CDR3: CASSPFMGTVEVEQFF
DNA: TGTGCCAGCTCCCCTTTCATGGGGACAGTTGAAGTAGAGCAGTTCTTC
V: TRBV18
J: TRBJ2-1
D: TRBD1
size: .

CDR3: CASSFIGDHNYGYTF
DNA: TGTGCCAGCAGTTTTATTGGTGACCATAACTATGGCTACACCTTC
V: TRBV27
J: TRBJ1-2
D: .
size: .

CDR3: CASSLWTGGVGITYEQYF
DNA: TGCGCCAGCAGCTTGTGGACAGGGGGCGTTGGGATTACCTACGAGCAGTACTTC
V: TRBV5-1
J: TRBJ2-7
D: TRBD1
size: many

CDR3: CASSRELASSYNEQFF
DNA: TGCGCCAGCAGCCGGGAACTAGCGAGCTCCTACAATGAGCAGTTCTTC
V: TRBV4-3
J: TRBJ2-1
D: TRBD2
size: few

CDR3: CASGGVNEKLFF
DNA: TGCGCCAGCGGGGGGGTTAATGAAAAACTGTTTTTT
V: TRBV4-1
J: TRBJ1-4
D: .
size: many

CDR3: CASRFVISSYNEQFF
DNA: TGTGCCAGCAGATTTGTCATAAGCTCCTACAATGAGCAGTTCTTC
V: TRBV6-2/TRBV6-3
J: TRBJ2-1
D: .
size: many

CDR3: CAITTTGLGTGELFF
DNA: TGTGCCATCACTACGACAGGGTTGGGCACCGGGGAGCTGTTTTTT
V: TRBV10-3
J: TRBJ2-2
D: TRBD1
size: few

CDR3: CASRGFSGANVLTF
DNA: TGTGCCAGCAGGGGGTTCTCTGGGGCCAACGTCCTGACTTTC
V: TRBV13
J: TRBJ2-6
D: .
size: few

CDR3: CASSGMGYYEQYF
DNA: TGTGCCAGCAGTGGGATGGGGTACTACGAGCAGTACTTC
V: TRBV12-3/TRBV12-4
J: TRBJ2-7
D: .
size: many

CDR3: CASSVAGQGSGILTGELFF
DNA: TGTGCCAGCAGCGTAGCAGGACAGGGTAGTGGTATTCTGACCGGGGAGCTGTTTTTT
V: TRBV9
J: TRBJ2-2
D: TRBD1
size: .

CDR3: CASSFTEAFF
DNA: TGTGCCAGCAGCTTCACTGAAGCTTTCTTT
V: TRBV7-9
J: TRBJ1-1
D: .
size: few

CDR3: CSGASGDPYEQYF
DNA: TGCAGTGGGGCTAGCGGGGACCCCTACGAGCAGTACTTC
V: TRBV20-1
J: TRBJ2-7
D: TRBD2
size: many

CDR3: CASSLGQGGNIQYF
DNA: TGCGCCAGCAGCTTGGGCCAGGGGGGAAACATTCAGTACTTC
V: TRBV5-1
J: TRBJ2-4
D: .
size: many

CDR3: CASSHPGVDEQFF
DNA: TGTGCCAGCAGTCACCCGGGGGTGGATGAGCAGTTCTTC
V: TRBV6-2/TRBV6-3
J: TRBJ2-1
D: .
size: .

CDR3: CASSRGNTEAFF
DNA: TGTGCCAGCAGCCGAGGAAACACTGAAGCTTTCTTT
V: TRBV12-3/TRBV12-4
J: TRBJ1-1
D: .
size: many

CDR3: CASSPPTSGVSYNEQFF
DNA: TGTGCCAGCAGCCCCCCGACTAGCGGGGTTTCCTACAATGAGCAGTTCTTC
V: TRBV7-9
J: TRBJ2-1
D: TRBD2
size: .

CDR3: CASSLVTASYEQYF
DNA: TGTGCCAGCAGCTTAGTTACGGCTTCCTACGAGCAGTACTTC
V: TRBV5-4
J: TRBJ2-7
D: .
size: many

CDR3: CASSSGTGAYEQYF
DNA: TGCGCCAGCAGCTCAGGGACAGGGGCCTACGAGCAGTACTTC
V: TRBV4-1
J: TRBJ2-7
D: TRBD1
size: few

CDR3: CASSPDTPYEQYF
DNA: TGCGCCAGCAGCCCGGACACCCCCTACGAGCAGTACTTC
V: TRBV4-1
J: TRBJ2-7
D: .
size: few

CDR3: CASSPRDRVNTEAFF
DNA: TGCGCCAGCAGCCCCCGGGACAGGGTGAACACTGAAGCTTTCTTT
V: TRBV4-1
J: TRBJ1-1
D: TRBD1
size: many

CDR3: CSATGTSGGRSYNEQFF
DNA: TGCAGTGCTACCGGGACTAGCGGGGGCCGATCCTACAATGAGCAGTTCTTC
V: TRBV20-1
J: TRBJ2-1
D: TRBD2
size: few

CDR3: CASRDPFTAKNTEAFF
DNA: TGTGCCAGCAGAGACCCCTTCACGGCTAAGAACACTGAAGCTTTCTTT
V: TRBV6-1
J: TRBJ1-1
D: .
size: few

CDR3: CASSWGQGANQPQHF
DNA: TGCGCCAGCAGCTGGGGACAGGGTGCTAATCAGCCCCAGCATTTT
V: TRBV5-1
J: TRBJ1-5
D: TRBD1
size: few

CDR3: CASSFSAPAYEQYF
DNA: TGTGCCAGCAGCTTCTCCGCCCCAGCGTACGAGCAGTACTTC
V: TRBV7-9
J: TRBJ2-7
D: .
size: few

CDR3: CASSFITDTQYF
DNA: TGTGCCAGCAGCTTTATAACAGATACGCAGTATTTT
V: TRBV5-6
J: TRBJ2-3
D: .
size: few

CDR3: CASSLRQPYEQYF
DNA: TGTGCCAGCAGTTTACGACAGCCCTACGAGCAGTACTTC
V: TRBV27
J: TRBJ2-7
D: .
size: many

CDR3: CSVDPGRGSYEQYF
DNA: TGCAGCGTTGACCCAGGGAGAGGGTCCTACGAGCAGTACTTC
V: TRBV29-1
J: TRBJ2-7
D: .
size: many